The rows below give T cell receptor beta chains drawn from one sample of a study of T-cell reconstitution after alpha-beta-depleted transplantation in children. TCRdb re-analysed the PCR reads in MiXCR, keeping a single row per CDR3 protein. Among 250,000 to 350,000 distinct CDR3 sequences listed, roughly 25% were seen once. The source material was PBMCs, mostly from graft donor cells, sampled 180 days after TCRalphabeta/CD19-depleted stem cell transplant. The receptor source for this set is a male patient younger than 18 who had a stem cell transplant for acute lymphoblastic leukemia, so the T cells may come from the graft donor. Both conserved end residues are part of each CDR3. A D gene is named only where the DNA matches it firmly. Clone size, where shown, is once, few, many, or a class for clones that have expanded.

J gene | D gene | V gene | clone size | CDR3 length | CDR3 DNA | CDR3 protein
TRBJ2-7 | NA | TRBV7-3 | NA | 12 | TGTGCCAGCACCCCTAGCCCCTACGAGCAGTACTTC | CASTPSPYEQYF
TRBJ2-7 | NA | TRBV12-3/TRBV12-4 | many | 15 | TGTGCCAGCAGTCTTCCTAGGAACAGAGCTTACGAGCAGTACTTC | CASSLPRNRAYEQYF
TRBJ2-3 | NA | TRBV29-1 | few | 13 | TGCAGCGTTGAAGACACCCTCACAGATACGCAGTATTTT | CSVEDTLTDTQYF
TRBJ1-2 | NA | TRBV6-1 | NA | 12 | TGTGCCAGCACCCCGGGGGGGTATGGCTACACCTTC | CASTPGGYGYTF
TRBJ1-4 | TRBD1 | TRBV5-1 | NA | 15 | TGCGCCAGCAGCTTGGGCGACAGGGGTGGTGAAAAACTGTTTTTT | CASSLGDRGGEKLFF
TRBJ2-7 | NA | TRBV18 | few | 16 | TGTGCCAGCTCACTCACCCGGTCCTCAAGATCCTACGAGCAGTACTTC | CASSLTRSSRSYEQYF
TRBJ2-5 | TRBD1 | TRBV5-1 | NA | 15 | TGCGCCAGCAGCGTGGTGGGACAGCTCGAAGAGACCCAGTACTTC | CASSVVGQLEETQYF
TRBJ2-7 | TRBD2 | TRBV7-2 | NA | 15 | TGTGCCAGCTCATTCGGGGCTAGCGGGTCCTACGAGCAGTACTTC | CASSFGASGSYEQYF
TRBJ1-4 | NA | TRBV7-2 | many | 14 | TGTGCCAGCAGCTTAATGGGCACTAATGAAAAACTGTTTTTT | CASSLMGTNEKLFF
TRBJ2-1 | NA | TRBV6-5 | NA | 16 | TGTGCCAGCAGTTACAGGCGGGACAGTATGTACAATGAGCAGTTCTTC | CASSYRRDSMYNEQFF
TRBJ2-7 | TRBD1 | TRBV10-3 | NA | 14 | TGTGCCACCTCATGGGACAGGGTTAATTACGAGCAGTACTTC | CATSWDRVNYEQYF
TRBJ1-4 | TRBD1 | TRBV11-3 | few | 15 | TGTGCCAGCAGCTATGGGAGACAGGGAGGTGAAAAACTGTTTTTT | CASSYGRQGGEKLFF
TRBJ1-2 | TRBD1 | TRBV27 | NA | 15 | TGTGCCAGCAGTTTTAGGGGGCGGACCGTCACTGGCTACACCTTC | CASSFRGRTVTGYTF
TRBJ2-1 | NA | TRBV7-8 | few | 14 | TGTGCCAGCAGCTCACGGAAGGGTGGCAATGAGCAGTTCTTC | CASSSRKGGNEQFF
TRBJ2-7 | NA | TRBV4-1 | NA | 14 | TGCGCCAGCAGCCAAGAAGCTGTCCCAGGCGTGCAGTACTTC | CASSQEAVPGVQYF
TRBJ1-5 | TRBD1 | TRBV6-1 | NA | 16 | TGTGCCAGCAGATCTTGGGGACAGGGAGGCAATCAGCCCCAGCATTTT | CASRSWGQGGNQPQHF
TRBJ2-5 | TRBD2 | TRBV5-4 | few | 22 | TGTGCCAGCAGCTTGGCGGGGACTAGCGGGAGGGCCCTATCCTTCCTCGGGGAGACCCAGTACTTC | CASSLAGTSGRALSFLGETQYF
TRBJ1-1 | TRBD1 | TRBV5-6 | NA | 15 | TGTGCCAGCAGCTGTTCCGACAGGGAGGTCGCTGAAGCTTTCTTT | CASSCSDREVAEAFF
TRBJ2-7 | NA | TRBV12-3/TRBV12-4 | NA | 13 | TGTGCCAGCAGTTTAAATTCTGGAGACGAGCAGTACTTC | CASSLNSGDEQYF
TRBJ2-5 | TRBD2 | TRBV6-5 | NA | 15 | TGTGCCAGCAGTTACTCGGGAGGACTAGGAGAGACCCAGTACTTC | CASSYSGGLGETQYF
TRBJ2-3 | NA | TRBV20-1 | NA | 16 | TGCAGTGCTAGGGACGGGCCACTTATTAGCACAGATACGCAGTATTTT | CSARDGPLISTDTQYF
TRBJ2-3 | NA | TRBV5-1 | many | 15 | TGCGCCAGCAGGTTCCCCAGGGACGGGACAGATACGCAGTATTTT | CASRFPRDGTDTQYF
TRBJ2-1 | NA | TRBV7-9 | few | 11 | TGTGCCAGCAGCTTCGGAATTGAGCAGTTCTTC | CASSFGIEQFF
TRBJ2-4 | TRBD1 | TRBV5-1 | few | 16 | TGCGCCAGCAGCCTCGAACAGGGGCTAGCCAAAAACATTCAGTACTTC | CASSLEQGLAKNIQYF
TRBJ2-3 | NA | TRBV7-7 | NA | 15 | TGTGCCAGCAGCCCCTCTAGCGAATCGGAGGATACGCAGTATTTT | CASSPSSESEDTQYF
TRBJ2-7 | NA | TRBV12-3/TRBV12-4 | many | 11 | TGTGCCAGCAGCCGTGCCTACGAGCAGTACTTC | CASSRAYEQYF
TRBJ2-7 | NA | TRBV12-3/TRBV12-4 | NA | 11 | TGTGCCAGCTCGGAGGACTACGAGCAGTACTTC | CASSEDYEQYF
TRBJ1-1 | NA | TRBV5-1 | NA | 11 | TGCGCCAGCAGAAGAGGGTCTGAAGCTTTCTTT | CASRRGSEAFF
TRBJ2-7 | NA | TRBV23-1 | NA | 20 | TGCGCCAGCAGTCAATCCCTAGGGATACCGGGACACTACATTGGTTACGAGCAGTACTTC | CASSQSLGIPGHYIGYEQYF
TRBJ2-7 | TRBD2 | TRBV3-1 | few | 15 | TGTGCCAGCGGAAGCGCCGGGACTAGCGGGTCCCTGCAGTACTTC | CASGSAGTSGSLQYF
TRBJ1-3 | TRBD1 | TRBV4-1 | few | 14 | TGCGCCAGCAGCCAATTCGACAGGGAGAACACCATATATTTT | CASSQFDRENTIYF
TRBJ1-4 | TRBD1 | TRBV12-3/TRBV12-4 | NA | 16 | TGTGCCAGCAGGCTAGGAATACAGGGGGCGTCTGAAAAACTGTTTTTT | CASRLGIQGASEKLFF
TRBJ2-5 | TRBD2 | TRBV4-1 | few | 16 | TGCGCCAGCAGCCAAGAACGGGAGGTCCCCCAAGAGACCCAGTACTTC | CASSQEREVPQETQYF
TRBJ1-1 | NA | TRBV28 | NA | 15 | TGTGCCAGCAGTTCCCCGACAGAGATGAACACTGAAGCTTTCTTT | CASSSPTEMNTEAFF
TRBJ2-6 | TRBD2 | TRBV27 | few | 20 | TGTGCCAGCAGCCCGTTCCAAAAAGGACTAGCGGGATCTAGGGCCAACGTCCTGACTTTC | CASSPFQKGLAGSRANVLTF
TRBJ2-2 | NA | TRBV5-5 | few | 15 | TGTGCCAGCAGCTTGGAGGACTTTTCCACCGGGGAGCTGTTTTTT | CASSLEDFSTGELFF
TRBJ1-6 | TRBD1 | TRBV5-1 | few | 16 | TGCGCCAGCAGCTTTCGGACAGGGGGCAATAATTCACCCCTCCACTTT | CASSFRTGGNNSPLHF
TRBJ2-3 | NA | TRBV9 | NA | 14 | TGTGCCAGCAGCGTAAACTATAACACAGATACGCAGTATTTT | CASSVNYNTDTQYF
TRBJ2-5 | NA | TRBV12-3/TRBV12-4 | NA | 14 | TGTGCCAGCACCGAACTCGGGGAGCAAGAGACCCAGTACTTC | CASTELGEQETQYF
TRBJ2-7 | NA | TRBV7-9 | NA | 16 | TGTGCCAGCAGCTTAGGCGGAAGACGGGCCCTCGCCGAGCAGTACTTC | CASSLGGRRALAEQYF
TRBJ1-3 | TRBD1 | TRBV29-1 | NA | 13 | TGCAGCTATGGACAGGGGCCTGGAAACACCATATATTTT | CSYGQGPGNTIYF
TRBJ1-1 | NA | TRBV3-1 | NA | 18 | TGTGCCAGCAGCCAAGACCCTCCAGGGTCCCTCATGAACACTGAAGCTTTCTTT | CASSQDPPGSLMNTEAFF
TRBJ2-2 | TRBD2 | TRBV25-1 | NA | 16 | TGTGCCAGCAGCCGCCAGGGACTAGCCGACACCGGGGAGCTGTTTTTT | CASSRQGLADTGELFF
TRBJ2-3 | NA | TRBV6-1 | NA | 14 | TGTGCCAGCACCCAGGGGCAACCCACAGATACGCAGTATTTT | CASTQGQPTDTQYF
TRBJ2-7 | NA | TRBV24-1 | NA | 13 | TGTGCCACCAGTGACCACAGGGACTACGAGCAGTACTTC | CATSDHRDYEQYF
TRBJ1-5 | TRBD1 | TRBV5-6 | NA | 14 | TGTGCCAGCAGCTTGTTCAGGGGGCATCAGCCCCAGCATTTT | CASSLFRGHQPQHF
TRBJ2-7 | TRBD2 | TRBV27 | many | 17 | TGTGCCAGCAGTTTATGGAGCGGGAGGGCTAGCTCCTACGAGCAGTACTTC | CASSLWSGRASSYEQYF
TRBJ2-3 | NA | TRBV9 | few | 14 | TGTGCCAGCAGCGTAGCCGGGATGGGAGATACGCAGTATTTT | CASSVAGMGDTQYF
TRBJ2-7 | TRBD2 | TRBV5-5 | NA | 18 | TGTGCCAGCAGCTTTCGACTAGCGGGAGGAGGGGACTCCTACGAGCAGTACTTC | CASSFRLAGGGDSYEQYF
TRBJ2-7 | TRBD1 | TRBV12-3/TRBV12-4 | many | 15 | TGTGCCAGCAGTCTCCGCAGGGGGCGAGATGACGAGCAGTACTTC | CASSLRRGRDDEQYF
TRBJ2-1 | NA | TRBV6-1 | NA | 16 | TGTGCCAGTGACTGGCGCGGAATGAACTCCTACAATGAGCAGTTCTTC | CASDWRGMNSYNEQFF
TRBJ2-1 | TRBD2 | TRBV2 | NA | 16 | TGTGCCAGCAAGGCCCAGCGGGGGGATTTCCGCAATGAGCAGTTCTTC | CASKAQRGDFRNEQFF